This TCR beta chain was documented in a study of T-cell memory formation after mild COVID-19. Notes on the study in general: Whereas later expanders leaned CD4+, clones contracting day 15 to 85 showed a balanced CD4/CD8 makeup. The second-wave clones peaking on day 37 were not confirmed as SARS-CoV-2-specific.

V was pared by 7 bases and J by 0 bases, with 5 bases of the junction left unmatched. This CDR3 is 14 amino acids long. Germline V lookup: CDR1 SEHNR, CDR2 FQNEAQ (reference sequence). The TCR alpha and TCR beta cDNA libraries, bearing sample barcodes and UMIs, were generated by 5'RACE using constant-segment primers. TCRdb analysed the 5' RACE reads with MiXCR anew, one entry per CDR3 protein. The table has approximately 150,000 distinct CDR3 sequences, approximately 15% seen once; the top ten hold roughly 15%. This clonotype showed up just a few times. The target antigen is unknown. This TCR came from an adult woman who had mild COVID-19 (a few samples of this study predate the infection). Cell type and time point are not known. The sequencing input was PBMCs or a T cell subset sorted from them (not recorded which). This chain joins TRBV7-9 and TRBJ2-7; 8 bases align to TRBD2. The CDR3 loop is CASTSSGGSYEQYF. CDR3 coding DNA: TGTGCCAGCACCTCCAGCGGGGGCTCCTACGAGCAGTACTTC.